The entry below gives a single T cell receptor beta chain sequence along with its context. Symptom resolution, clearance, or two negative PCRs marked the recovered donors of Cohort 3. V dropped 5 bases and J dropped 2; count of bases not matched to a gene: 9. The germline gives CDR1 MDHEN, CDR2 SYDVKM. The CDR3 has 15 amino acids. The record originates from a study of blood T cell repertoires in COVID-19. Turning to the study itself: The samples span acute and convalescent COVID-19 from the United States, Italy and Spain. T cells, B-cell-depleted T cells, or PBMCs provided the cDNA or gDNA that served as material.

In the study's own analysis: From reference gene primer amplification, estimates of nucleated cell counts were derived. This table comes from immunoSEQ multiplex PCR, and its TCRdb copy is limited to in-frame clones, with some not included. Clonal size and the V and J genes are those of that table, whereas D and trimming came from the DNA. Among 190,000 or so clones, approximately 88% were seen once, and the ten largest hold approximately 7.6%. The source material was PBMCs or T cells enriched from blood (not recorded which). V is TRBV28 and J is TRBJ2-7; 7 positions match TRBD1. The clonotype comes from a woman aged 18-29 years who had recovered from COVID-19. The CDR3 sequence is CASSLTGARPYEQYF. The CDR3 nucleotides read TGTGCCAGCAGTCTAACAGGGGCCAGGCCCTACGAGCAGTACTTC.